Following are 7 T cell receptor beta chains from one sample sequenced in a study of PD-1 blockade in mismatch repair-deficient tumors. The table came from immunoSEQ multiplex PCR; TCRdb's copy has only in-frame clones and leaves some out. The data hold some 16,000 clones, with roughly four fifths observed a single time. The material was PBMCs, obtained 4 weeks after starting pembrolizumab. These receptors were collected from an adult with mismatch repair-deficient cancer.

The V and J genes are TRBV5-4 and TRBJ2-5; TRBD2 might be the D (7 bases). The V and J ends lost 0 bases and 2 bases respectively, with 14 bases between them. Germline V gene lookup returns CDR1 SGHNT and CDR2 YYREEE (reference sequence). This CDR3 comprises 16 residues. CDR3 sequence (DNA): TGTGCCAGCAGCTTGGGGGGAGGGGGGAGACAAGAGACCCAGTACTTC. Amino acid sequence: CASSLGGGGRQETQYF.

CDR3 in amino acids: CASSLGGTSGYEQYF. CDR3 nucleotide sequence: TGCGCCAGCAGCTTGGGGGGGACTAGCGGCTACGAGCAGTACTTC. V and J are TRBV5-1 and TRBJ2-7, with TRBD2 matching over 11 bases. The CDR3 is 15 residues long. Germline CDR1 reads SGHRS; CDR2 reads YFSETQ. V shed 0 bases and J 3 bases; nucleotides not matched to a gene: 2.

The rearrangement links TRBV7-9 to TRBJ2-7; TRBD1 might be the D (6 bases). The CDR3 contains 15 residues. Germline CDR1 is SEHNR and CDR2 is FQNEAQ (reference sequence). Trimming shortened V by 1 base and J by 3 bases, and 13 bases separated the two germline ends. The CDR3 loop reads CASSLEVKGGYEQYF. CDR3 coding DNA: TGTGCCAGCAGCTTAGAGGTTAAAGGGGGCTACGAGCAGTACTTC.

CDR3 nucleotides: TGTGCCAGCACCGGTTGGGGGGTTGACGCTTTCTTT. Its protein is CASTGWGVDAFF. The V and J genes are TRBV11-2 and TRBJ1-1; maybe TRBD1 (5 bases). Germline V gene sequence: CDR1 SGHAT, CDR2 FQNNGV. This CDR3 has 12 residues. The germline V and J ends were trimmed by 7 bases and 11 bases, with 17 bases remaining between them. Drawing the rest from reference TRBV11-2 and TRBJ1-1, the complete variable domain is EAGVAQSPRYKIIEKRQSVAFWCNPISGHATLYWYQQILGQGPKLLIQFQNNGVVDDSQLPKDRFSAERLKGVDSTLKIQPAKLEDSAVYLCASTGWGVDAFFGQGTRLTVV.

This sequence joins TRBV7-3 and TRBJ1-2, with D tentatively TRBD1 (5 bases). Germline-derived CDR1 and CDR2 are SGHTA and FQGTGA. V was trimmed by 1 base and J by 8 bases, leaving 11 bases between them. CDR3 length equals 13 residues. The CDR3 DNA reads as TGTGCCAGCAGCTTAAGCCCAAACAGGGGCTACACCTTC. The encoded protein is CASSLSPNRGYTF. Drawing the rest from reference TRBV7-3 and TRBJ1-2, the complete variable domain is GAGVSQTPSNKVTEKGKYVELRCDPISGHTALYWYRQSLGQGPEFLIYFQGTGAADDSGLPNDRFFAVRPEGSVSTLKIQRTERGDSAVYLCASSLSPNRGYTFGSGTRLTVV.

The CDR3 sequence: CASSSDFQETQYF. The CDR3 DNA reads as TGCGCCAGCAGCTCGGACTTTCAAGAGACCCAGTACTTC. This chain uses TRBV5-1 with TRBJ2-5, with D perhaps TRBD2 (5 bases). Germline CDR1 is SGHRS and CDR2 is YFSETQ. This CDR3 has 13 amino acids. Trimming took 3 bases from V and 2 from J, leaving 8 bases between them.

This clone is a singleton in its sample. As DNA, the CDR3 is TGTGCCAGCAGTAAAGACATCCGCTATGGCTACACCTTC. It translates to CASSKDIRYGYTF. This chain connects TRBV6-5 to TRBJ1-2; the D is unclear. The CDR3 runs to 13 residues. Germline assignment: CDR1 MNHEY and CDR2 SVGAGI. Trimming stripped 5 bases from V and 4 bases from J, with 11 bases between.